This TCR beta chain was sequenced in a study of shared clonotypes between healthy human individuals. Study-wide context: Those who served as donors were a couple of women and a few men between the ages of 18 and 49.

Into CD45RA+ naive and CD45RA-negative memory subsets, the CD4+ cells were split. The germline gives CDR1 SGHAT, CDR2 FQDESV (reference sequence). Trimming removed 5 bases at V and 9 bases at J, with 10 bases between. This CDR3 is built from 12 residues. When replicate PCRs were run on sorted subsets, they used around 200 ng DNA, approximately 33,000 T cell genomes. Measured with immunoSEQ multiplex PCR; TCRdb has only the in-frame clones, and not every one. Of 600,000 to 750,000 clones in the sample, about two thirds are singletons; the top ten hold under 2%. The receptor comes from a woman aged 25 to 45 in good health. Sequencing used memory CD4+ T cells sorted from blood. The subset denotes: CD45RA-negative fraction. The rearrangement links TRBV11-1 to TRBJ2-2; no firm D call. This chain's CDR3 is CASSKYGRELFF. CDR3 coding DNA: TGTGCCAGCAGCAAATACGGGCGGGAGCTGTTTTTT.